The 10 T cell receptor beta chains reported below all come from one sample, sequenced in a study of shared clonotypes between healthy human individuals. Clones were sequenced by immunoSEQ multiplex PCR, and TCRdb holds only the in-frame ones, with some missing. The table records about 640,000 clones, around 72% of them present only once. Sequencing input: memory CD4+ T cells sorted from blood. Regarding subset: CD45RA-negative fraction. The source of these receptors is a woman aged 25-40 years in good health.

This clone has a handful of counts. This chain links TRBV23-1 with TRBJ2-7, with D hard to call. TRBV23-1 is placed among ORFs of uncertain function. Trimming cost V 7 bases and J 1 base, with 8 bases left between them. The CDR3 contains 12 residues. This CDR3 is CASKGRSYEQYF. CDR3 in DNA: TGCGCCAGCAAAGGCAGATCCTACGAGCAGTACTTC.

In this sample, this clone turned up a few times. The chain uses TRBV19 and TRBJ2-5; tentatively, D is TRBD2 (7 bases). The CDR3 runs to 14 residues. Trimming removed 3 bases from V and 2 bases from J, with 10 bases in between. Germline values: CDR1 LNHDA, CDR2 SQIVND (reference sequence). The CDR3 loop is CASSMGGQQETQYF. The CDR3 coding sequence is TGTGCCAGTAGTATGGGGGGGCAGCAAGAGACCCAGTACTTC.

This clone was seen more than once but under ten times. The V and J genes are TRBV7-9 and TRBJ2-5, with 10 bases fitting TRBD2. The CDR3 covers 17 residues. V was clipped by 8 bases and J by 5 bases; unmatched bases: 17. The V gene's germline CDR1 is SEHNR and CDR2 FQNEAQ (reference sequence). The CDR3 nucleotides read TGTGCCAGCGGCACCACTAGCGGGATAAGGGGGAAGGAGACCCAGTACTTC. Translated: CASGTTSGIRGKETQYF. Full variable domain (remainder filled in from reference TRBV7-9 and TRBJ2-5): DTGVSQNPRHKITKRGQNVTFRCDPISEHNRLYWYRQTLGQGPEFLTYFQNEAQLEKSRLLSDRFSAERPKGSFSTLEIQRTEQGDSAMYLCASGTTSGIRGKETQYFGPGTRLLVL.

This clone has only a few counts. In nucleotides, the CDR3 is TGTGCCAGTAGTATTCCCGGACAGGGATACAATGGCTACACCTTC. This codes for CASSIPGQGYNGYTF. The chain uses TRBV19 and TRBJ1-2; 8 bases agree with TRBD1. The germline V gene has CDR1 LNHDA and CDR2 SQIVND (reference sequence). The CDR3 length is 15 residues. The V segment lost 3 bases and the J segment 6 bases; nucleotides outside the gene matches: 9.

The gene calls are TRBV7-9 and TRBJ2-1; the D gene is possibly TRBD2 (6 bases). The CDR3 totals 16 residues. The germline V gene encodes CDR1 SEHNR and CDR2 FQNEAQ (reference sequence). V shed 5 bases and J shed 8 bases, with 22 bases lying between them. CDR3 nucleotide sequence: TGTGCCAGCAGCCCCCATAGCGGAGGGGAATTCGATGAGCAGTTCTTC. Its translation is CASSPHSGGEFDEQFF.

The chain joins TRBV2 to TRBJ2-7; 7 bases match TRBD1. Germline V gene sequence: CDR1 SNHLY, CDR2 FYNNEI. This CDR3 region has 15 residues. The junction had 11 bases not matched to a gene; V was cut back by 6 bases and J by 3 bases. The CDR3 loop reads CASSPLTGTFYEQYF. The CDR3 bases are TGTGCCAGCAGCCCCTTGACAGGGACATTCTACGAGCAGTACTTC.

The CDR3 nucleotides read TGTGCCAGCAGGATTACAGGGGGCAAGGGGAGAGAGACCCAGTACTTC. It encodes CASRITGGKGRETQYF. The chain recombines TRBV5-4 with TRBJ2-5, with TRBD1 identical over 9 bases. In germline, CDR1 is SGHNT, CDR2 YYREEE (reference sequence). This CDR3 is 16 amino acids long. The V and J ends lost 5 bases and 4 bases, in that order; junction bases with no gene match: 12.

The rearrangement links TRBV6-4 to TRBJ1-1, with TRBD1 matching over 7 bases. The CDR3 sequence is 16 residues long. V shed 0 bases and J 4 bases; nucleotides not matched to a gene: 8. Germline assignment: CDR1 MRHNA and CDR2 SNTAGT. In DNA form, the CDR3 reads TGTGCCAGCAGTGACTCGAGACAGGGTAGGATCACTGAAGCTTTCTTT. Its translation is CASSDSRQGRITEAFF.

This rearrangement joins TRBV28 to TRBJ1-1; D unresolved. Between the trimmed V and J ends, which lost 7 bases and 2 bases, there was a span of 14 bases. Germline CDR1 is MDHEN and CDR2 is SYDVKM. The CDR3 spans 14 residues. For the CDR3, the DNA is TGTGCCAGCACCTTACTAAACAGAAACACTGAAGCTTTCTTT. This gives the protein CASTLLNRNTEAFF. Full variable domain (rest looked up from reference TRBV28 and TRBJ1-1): DVKVTQSSRYLVKRTGEKVFLECVQDMDHENMFWYRQDPGLGLRLIYFSYDVKMKEKGDIPEGYSVSREKKERFSLILESASTNQTSMYLCASTLLNRNTEAFFGQGTRLTVV.

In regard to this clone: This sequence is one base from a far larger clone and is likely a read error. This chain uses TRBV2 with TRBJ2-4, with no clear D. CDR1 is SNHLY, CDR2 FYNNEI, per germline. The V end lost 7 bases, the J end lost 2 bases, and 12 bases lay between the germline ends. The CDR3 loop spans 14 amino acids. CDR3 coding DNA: TGTGCCAGCAAGCAAGAAGTGACCAAAAACATTCAGTACTTC. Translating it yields CASKQEVTKNIQYF. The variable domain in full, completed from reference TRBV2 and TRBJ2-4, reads EPEVTQTPSHQVTQMGQEVILRCVPISNHLYFYWYRQILGQKVEFLVSFYNNEISEKSEIFDDQFSVERPDGSNFTLKIRSTKLEDSAMYFCASKQEVTKNIQYFGAGTRLSVL.